These T cell receptor beta chains were read from a single sample in a study of Ad26.COV2.S vaccination and SARS-CoV-2 variants. Some clones are missing from TCRdb's copy, which holds only in-frame ones; the method was immunoSEQ multiplex PCR. Among around 300,000 clones listed, around 88% were seen once. This specimen consisted of peripheral blood, obtained in a trial of Ad26.COV2.S vaccine versus placebo. The source of these receptors is a person aged 18 to 65 who received the Ad26.COV2.S COVID-19 vaccine or a placebo. Each CDR3 is given with its conserved first and last residue. D genes are given only for firm matches. Only some rows state a clone size, as once, few, many or a class for expanded clones.

D	size	V	J	CDR3	DNA
.	.	TRBV6-5	TRBJ1-2	CASRIQYGYTF	TGTGCCAGCAGAATACAGTATGGCTACACCTTC
TRBD1	once	TRBV18	TRBJ1-5	CASSPSQGQGSNQPQHF	TGTGCCAGCTCGCCCTCGCAGGGACAGGGAAGCAATCAGCCCCAGCATTTT
.	once	TRBV7-3	TRBJ2-1	CASGPTGQNEQFF	TGTGCCAGCGGTCCGACAGGCCAGAATGAGCAGTTCTTC
.	once	TRBV27	TRBJ2-3	CASSELAGRTDTQYF	TGTGCCAGCAGTGAACTGGCGGGACGCACAGATACGCAGTATTTT
TRBD2	.	TRBV27	TRBJ2-1	CASSVKGLAGETRSYNEQFF	TGTGCCAGCAGTGTTAAAGGACTAGCGGGAGAAACACGGTCCTACAATGAGCAGTTCTTC
.	.	TRBV19	TRBJ2-5	CASSPLNPGVGETQYF	TGTGCCAGTAGTCCGCTCAACCCAGGGGTTGGAGAGACCCAGTACTTC
.	.	TRBV3-1/TRBV3-2	TRBJ2-7	CASSQDNYRYEQYF	TGTGCCAGCAGCCAAGATAACTACCGCTACGAGCAGTACTTC
.	.	TRBV27	TRBJ2-7	CASSLERGHEQYF	TGTGCCAGCAGTTTGGAAAGGGGCCACGAGCAGTACTTC
.	.	TRBV6-2/TRBV6-3	TRBJ2-5	CASSFNGETQYF	TGTGCCAGCAGTTTCAATGGCGAGACCCAGTACTTC
.	.	TRBV6-2/TRBV6-3	TRBJ2-1	CASSYSIESPNEQFF	TGTGCCAGCAGTTACTCGATCGAAAGCCCCAATGAGCAGTTCTTC
.	.	TRBV4-3	TRBJ2-7	CASSQGGSYEQYF	TGCGCCAGCAGCCAAGGGGGCTCCTACGAGCAGTACTTC
TRBD2	.	TRBV4-3	TRBJ2-1	CASSQELAAYYNEQFF	TGCGCCAGCAGCCAAGAACTAGCGGCATACTACAATGAGCAGTTCTTC
.	.	TRBV18	TRBJ2-5	CASSPPNRPQETQYF	TGTGCCAGCTCACCACCGAACAGACCCCAAGAGACCCAGTACTTC
.	.	TRBV10-3	TRBJ1-1	CAIRENTEAFF	TGTGCCATCCGGGAGAACACTGAAGCTTTCTTT
.	.	TRBV18	TRBJ1-5	CASSSGARNQPQHF	TGTGCCAGCTCATCAGGGGCGCGGAATCAGCCCCAGCATTTT
TRBD2	.	TRBV9	TRBJ2-3	CASGSGSGSTDTQYF	TGTGCCAGCGGTAGCGGGAGTGGAAGCACAGATACGCAGTATTTT
.	.	TRBV28	TRBJ2-7	CASSPWGLQNEQYF	TGTGCCAGCAGCCCCTGGGGGCTACAAAACGAGCAGTACTTC
.	.	TRBV21-1	TRBJ1-1	CASSYQVRATEAFF	TGTGCCAGCAGCTATCAGGTACGAGCGACTGAAGCTTTCTTT
.	.	TRBV21-1	TRBJ2-7	CASSKCGGGAYPYEQYF	TGTGCCAGCAGCAAATGCGGGGGGGGCGCCTACCCCTACGAGCAGTACTTC
TRBD1	.	TRBV28	TRBJ1-2	CASSAPGQGHYGYTF	TGTGCCAGCAGTGCACCGGGACAGGGCCACTATGGCTACACCTTC
.	.	TRBV20-1	TRBJ1-5	CSAREAGAQHF	TGCAGTGCCCGAGAGGCGGGGGCCCAGCATTTT
TRBD1	.	TRBV28	TRBJ1-5	CASGGVLDRAGGNQPQHF	TGTGCCAGCGGCGGGGTCCTCGACAGGGCGGGAGGTAATCAGCCCCAGCATTTT
TRBD2	.	TRBV11-2	TRBJ2-1	CASSFIASGNEQFF	TGTGCCAGCAGCTTCATCGCTAGCGGCAATGAGCAGTTCTTC
TRBD1	.	TRBV30	TRBJ2-6	CAWRATGLSNVLTF	TGTGCCTGGCGCGCGACAGGGCTTTCCAACGTCCTGACTTTC
TRBD2	.	TRBV4-1	TRBJ2-3	CASSQWGGDTQYF	TGCGCCAGCAGCCAATGGGGAGGGGATACGCAGTATTTT
.	.	TRBV21-1	TRBJ1-5	CASSKGPGQGIRQPQHF	TGTGCCAGCAGCAAGGGCCCGGGACAGGGTATAAGACAGCCCCAGCATTTT
.	.	TRBV4-2	TRBJ2-3	CASSPGGEQGDTQYF	TGTGCCAGCAGCCCTGGGGGGGAGCAGGGGGATACGCAGTATTTT
.	.	TRBV6-2/TRBV6-3	TRBJ2-7	CASSSQEASYEQYF	TGTGCCAGCAGTTCACAGGAGGCTTCCTACGAGCAGTACTTC
TRBD1	.	TRBV5-1	TRBJ2-7	CASSLASLSGTGMDEQYF	TGCGCCAGCAGCTTGGCAAGTCTCTCCGGGACAGGGATGGACGAGCAGTACTTC
.	once	TRBV6-5	TRBJ1-1	CASSTGRGTEAFF	TGTGCCAGCAGTACCGGCCGGGGCACTGAAGCTTTCTTT
.	.	TRBV11-2	TRBJ2-7	CASSQGTNEQYF	TGTGCCAGCAGTCAGGGGACCAACGAGCAGTACTTC
TRBD2	.	TRBV24-1	TRBJ2-3	CATSPGLAGAGADTQYF	TGTGCCACTAGCCCCGGGCTAGCGGGAGCAGGTGCAGATACGCAGTATTTT
.	.	TRBV7-2	TRBJ1-2	CASSLKGNGYTF	TGTGCCAGCAGCTTAAAGGGGAATGGCTACACCTTC
.	.	TRBV3-1/TRBV3-2	TRBJ1-4	CASSTRGEKLFF	TGTGCCAGCAGCACCCGTGGGGAAAAACTGTTTTTT
.	.	TRBV29-1	TRBJ1-5	CSVSTASNQPQHF	TGCAGCGTATCGACAGCAAGCAATCAGCCCCAGCATTTT
.	.	TRBV5-1	TRBJ1-6	CASSLDRGAYNSPLHF	TGCGCCAGCAGCTTGGACAGAGGAGCCTATAATTCACCCCTCCACTTT
.	.	TRBV27	TRBJ1-4	CASRSNPTNEKLFF	TGTGCCAGCAGGAGCAATCCAACTAATGAAAAACTGTTTTTT
TRBD1	.	TRBV5-4	TRBJ2-1	CASSPWGDRPYNEQFF	TGTGCCAGCAGCCCCTGGGGGGACAGGCCTTACAATGAGCAGTTCTTC
TRBD2	.	TRBV7-9	TRBJ2-2	CASSPRLSGDGELFF	TGTGCCAGCAGCCCCCGTTTGAGCGGGGACGGGGAGCTGTTTTTT
.	.	TRBV12-3/TRBV12-4	TRBJ2-3	CASSFSSDTQYF	TGTGCCAGCAGTTTCTCGTCAGATACGCAGTATTTT
.	.	TRBV12-3/TRBV12-4	TRBJ2-7	CASSFSYEQYF	TGTGCCAGCAGCTTTTCCTACGAGCAGTACTTC
.	.	TRBV6-5	TRBJ2-1	CASSMSQNNEQFF	TGTGCCAGCAGCATGAGCCAGAACAATGAGCAGTTCTTC
.	few	TRBV20-1	TRBJ2-5	CSASLSQLPFGVLRGGQYF	TGCAGTGCTAGTTTATCCCAGCTGCCCTTCGGCGTTTTAAGAGGGGGCCAGTACTTC
.	.	TRBV6-5	TRBJ2-1	CASSYPGENEQFF	TGTGCCAGCAGTTACCCGGGAGAGAATGAGCAGTTCTTC
TRBD1	.	TRBV6-5	TRBJ1-2	CASSVDRALGYTF	TGTGCCAGCAGCGTGGACAGGGCACTCGGCTACACCTTC
.	few	TRBV28	TRBJ1-1	CASSFSSIGGAEAFF	TGTGCCAGCAGTTTTTCTTCGATTGGGGGCGCCGAAGCTTTCTTT
.	.	TRBV6-2/TRBV6-3	TRBJ2-5	CASSLWAGTQETQYF	TGTGCCAGCAGTCTCTGGGCTGGGACCCAAGAGACCCAGTACTTC